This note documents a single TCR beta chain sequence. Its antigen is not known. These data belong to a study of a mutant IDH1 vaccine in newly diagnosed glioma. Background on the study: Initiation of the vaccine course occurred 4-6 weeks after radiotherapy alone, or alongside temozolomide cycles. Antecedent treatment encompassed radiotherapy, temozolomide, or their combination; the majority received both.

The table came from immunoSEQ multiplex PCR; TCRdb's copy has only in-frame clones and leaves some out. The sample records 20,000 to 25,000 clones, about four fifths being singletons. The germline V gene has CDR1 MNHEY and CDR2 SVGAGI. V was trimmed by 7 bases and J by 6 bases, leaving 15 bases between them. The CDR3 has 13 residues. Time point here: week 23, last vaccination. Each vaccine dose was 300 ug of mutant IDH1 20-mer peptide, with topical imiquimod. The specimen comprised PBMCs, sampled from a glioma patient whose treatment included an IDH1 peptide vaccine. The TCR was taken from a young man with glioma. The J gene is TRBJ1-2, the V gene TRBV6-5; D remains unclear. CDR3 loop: CASTPGGFDGYTF. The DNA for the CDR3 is TGTGCCAGCACTCCGGGCGGATTCGATGGCTACACCTTC.